This T cell receptor beta chain was sequenced during a study of T cell repertoires in ileal Crohn's disease. As to this clone: The sample contains more than one DNA sequence encoding this CDR3.

The assay was immunoSEQ multiplex PCR, and TCRdb's table has in-frame clones only and misses some. This table has a few thousand clones, roughly 80% appearing once. The ends lost 0 bases at V and 1 base at J; junction bases unmatched: 5. The CDR3 extends over 18 amino acids. Germline assignment: CDR1 SNHLY and CDR2 FYNNEI. The sequenced sample consisted of ileal tissue. The origin of this receptor is an adult with Crohn's disease. The chain is built from TRBV2 and TRBJ2-3, with 12 positions matching TRBD2. CDR3 bases: TGTGCCAGCAGTGAAGCCCCATGGACTAGCGGGGGCACAGATACGCAGTATTTT. This codes for CASSEAPWTSGGTDTQYF.